These T cell receptor beta chains were read from a single sample in a study of vaccination and CD4 T cells after COVID-19. For these TCRs, the target antigens are not known. TCRdb redid the calling of the PCR reads with MiXCR, one entry per CDR3 protein. The repertoire consists of 9,000 to 15,000 distinct CDR3 sequences, with 56% occurring once and the leading ten covering about 15%. Sequenced input: CD4+ T cells from blood, cultured in vitro. These receptors came from a human donor who had recovered from COVID-19. CDR3s include the opening cysteine and the closing phenylalanine or tryptophan. Each record gives: J gene, D gene, V gene, clone size, CDR3 protein, CDR3 DNA. D genes are given only for firm matches. Part of the rows lack a size; the others show once, few, many or a class for expanded clones.

j_call: TRBJ1-5; d_call: -; v_call: TRBV7-8; clone_size: -; cdr3_aa: CASSFSGTSNQPQHF; cdr3_nt: TGTGCCAGCAGCTTTTCTGGGACGAGCAATCAGCCCCAGCATTTT
j_call: TRBJ2-5; d_call: TRBD2; v_call: TRBV2; clone_size: -; cdr3_aa: CASNPGAGINQETQYF; cdr3_nt: TGTGCCAGCAATCCCGGAGCGGGGATAAACCAAGAGACCCAGTACTTC
j_call: TRBJ1-5; d_call: -; v_call: TRBV20-1; clone_size: few; cdr3_aa: CSAQRGNQPQHF; cdr3_nt: TGCAGTGCTCAGCGTGGGAATCAGCCCCAGCATTTT
j_call: TRBJ2-1; d_call: TRBD1; v_call: TRBV10-1; clone_size: -; cdr3_aa: CATPGTGAYNEQFF; cdr3_nt: TGCGCCACCCCCGGGACAGGGGCCTACAATGAGCAGTTCTTC
j_call: TRBJ1-5; d_call: -; v_call: TRBV7-2; clone_size: few; cdr3_aa: CASSRQASNQPQHF; cdr3_nt: TGTGCCAGCAGCCGACAGGCGAGCAATCAGCCCCAGCATTTT
j_call: TRBJ2-1; d_call: -; v_call: TRBV20-1; clone_size: few; cdr3_aa: CSANVYNEQFF; cdr3_nt: TGCAGTGCTAACGTGTACAATGAGCAGTTCTTC
j_call: TRBJ2-7; d_call: TRBD2; v_call: TRBV6-2/TRBV6-3; clone_size: once; cdr3_aa: CANPFPPSAGGAYEQYF; cdr3_nt: TGTGCCAACCCGTTCCCCCCTTCAGCGGGGGGGGCCTACGAGCAGTACTTC
j_call: TRBJ1-4; d_call: -; v_call: TRBV15; clone_size: few; cdr3_aa: CATSRGTVYEKLFF; cdr3_nt: TGTGCCACCAGCAGAGGGACAGTATATGAAAAACTGTTTTTT
j_call: TRBJ2-7; d_call: TRBD1; v_call: TRBV20-1; clone_size: -; cdr3_aa: CSATRTGLGEQYF; cdr3_nt: TGCAGTGCCACTCGGACAGGATTGGGCGAGCAGTACTTC
j_call: TRBJ2-3; d_call: TRBD2; v_call: TRBV23-1; clone_size: -; cdr3_aa: CASSHGLDFTDTQYF; cdr3_nt: TGCGCCAGCAGTCATGGACTAGACTTCACAGATACGCAGTATTTT
j_call: TRBJ1-5; d_call: -; v_call: TRBV7-8; clone_size: few; cdr3_aa: CASSSYRDQPQHF; cdr3_nt: TGTGCCAGCAGCTCGTACAGGGACCAGCCCCAGCATTTT
j_call: TRBJ2-3; d_call: -; v_call: TRBV6-2/TRBV6-3; clone_size: -; cdr3_aa: CASRDSGLPSTDTQYF; cdr3_nt: TGTGCCAGCAGAGACTCCGGGCTCCCTAGCACAGATACGCAGTATTTT
j_call: TRBJ2-5; d_call: -; v_call: TRBV5-4; clone_size: -; cdr3_aa: CASSLGGVQETQYF; cdr3_nt: TGTGCCAGCAGCTTAGGGGGGGTTCAAGAGACCCAGTACTTC
j_call: TRBJ2-3; d_call: TRBD2; v_call: TRBV6-2/TRBV6-3; clone_size: few; cdr3_aa: CASSRTSGPTYDTQYF; cdr3_nt: TGTGCCAGCAGTCGGACTAGCGGGCCTACCTATGATACGCAGTATTTT
j_call: TRBJ1-2; d_call: TRBD1; v_call: TRBV6-1; clone_size: -; cdr3_aa: CASSLLDRDYGYTF; cdr3_nt: TGTGCCAGCAGTCTCCTAGACAGGGACTATGGCTACACCTTC
j_call: TRBJ2-3; d_call: -; v_call: TRBV14; clone_size: -; cdr3_aa: CASSQDLVTTDTQYF; cdr3_nt: TGTGCCAGCAGCCAAGATCTGGTCACCACAGATACGCAGTATTTT
j_call: TRBJ2-5; d_call: -; v_call: TRBV18; clone_size: -; cdr3_aa: CASSPQGIGETQYF; cdr3_nt: TGTGCCAGCTCACCTCAGGGAATAGGAGAGACCCAGTACTTC
j_call: TRBJ2-5; d_call: -; v_call: TRBV9; clone_size: -; cdr3_aa: CASSVGHSRAETQYF; cdr3_nt: TGTGCCAGCAGCGTAGGACACTCTCGAGCAGAGACCCAGTACTTC
j_call: TRBJ2-3; d_call: TRBD2; v_call: TRBV6-2/TRBV6-3; clone_size: -; cdr3_aa: CASRAGLAGGPRRTDTQYF; cdr3_nt: TGTGCCAGCAGAGCCGGACTAGCGGGAGGCCCCCGGAGAACAGATACGCAGTATTTT
j_call: TRBJ2-3; d_call: -; v_call: TRBV30; clone_size: few; cdr3_aa: CAWSVGHEGDTQYF; cdr3_nt: TGTGCCTGGAGTGTAGGCCATGAGGGGGATACGCAGTATTTT
j_call: TRBJ2-7; d_call: -; v_call: TRBV27; clone_size: -; cdr3_aa: CASSLTPLSNEQYF; cdr3_nt: TGTGCCAGCAGTTTAACCCCCTTAAGTAACGAGCAGTACTTC
j_call: TRBJ1-2; d_call: TRBD1; v_call: TRBV7-2; clone_size: -; cdr3_aa: CASSGGTGDGYTF; cdr3_nt: TGTGCCAGCAGCGGTGGGACAGGGGATGGCTACACCTTC
j_call: TRBJ1-6; d_call: -; v_call: TRBV21-1; clone_size: few; cdr3_aa: CASSRHGSTRSSYNSPLHF; cdr3_nt: TGTGCCAGCAGCAGACACGGGTCGACCCGAAGCTCCTATAATTCACCCCTCCACTTT
j_call: TRBJ1-1; d_call: TRBD1; v_call: TRBV29-1; clone_size: -; cdr3_aa: CSVVRQGLNTEAFF; cdr3_nt: TGCAGCGTTGTTAGACAGGGCCTGAACACTGAAGCTTTCTTT
j_call: TRBJ1-1; d_call: -; v_call: TRBV28; clone_size: -; cdr3_aa: CASRSKRMNTEAFF; cdr3_nt: TGTGCCAGCAGGAGCAAACGGATGAACACTGAAGCTTTCTTT
j_call: TRBJ1-5; d_call: -; v_call: TRBV7-9; clone_size: -; cdr3_aa: CASSLITGDQPQHF; cdr3_nt: TGTGCCAGCAGCTTAATCACGGGAGATCAGCCCCAGCATTTT